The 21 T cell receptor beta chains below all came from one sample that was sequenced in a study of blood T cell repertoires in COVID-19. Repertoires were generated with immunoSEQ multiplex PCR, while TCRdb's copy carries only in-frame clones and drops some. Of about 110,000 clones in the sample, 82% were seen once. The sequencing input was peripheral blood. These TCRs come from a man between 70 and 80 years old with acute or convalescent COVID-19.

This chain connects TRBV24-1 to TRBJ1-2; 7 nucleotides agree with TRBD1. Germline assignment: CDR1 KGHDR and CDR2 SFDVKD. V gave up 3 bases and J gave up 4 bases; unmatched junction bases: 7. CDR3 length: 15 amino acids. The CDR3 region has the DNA TGTGCCACCAGTGATCCCCTGACAGGGCCCTATGGCTACACCTTC. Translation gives CATSDPLTGPYGYTF.

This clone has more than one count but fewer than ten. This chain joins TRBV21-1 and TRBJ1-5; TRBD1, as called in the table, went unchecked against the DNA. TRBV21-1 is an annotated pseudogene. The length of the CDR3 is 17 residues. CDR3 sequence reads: CASSKVRRFNSNQPQHF. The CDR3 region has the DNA TGTGCCAGCAGCAAAGTTCGCAGGTTCAATAGCAATCAGCCCCAGCATTTT.

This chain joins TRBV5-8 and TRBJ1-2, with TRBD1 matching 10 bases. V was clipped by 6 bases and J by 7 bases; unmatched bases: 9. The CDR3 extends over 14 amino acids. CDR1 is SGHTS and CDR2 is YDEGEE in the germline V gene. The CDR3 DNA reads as TGTGCCAGCACCCCGACAGGGGGCTTGGGTGGCTACACCTTC. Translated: CASTPTGGLGGYTF.

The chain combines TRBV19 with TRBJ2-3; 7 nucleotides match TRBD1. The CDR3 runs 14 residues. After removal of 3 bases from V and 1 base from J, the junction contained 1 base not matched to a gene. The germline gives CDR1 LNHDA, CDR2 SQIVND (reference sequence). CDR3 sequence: CASSITGGTDTQYF. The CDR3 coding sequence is TGTGCCAGTAGTATTACAGGGGGCACAGATACGCAGTATTTT.

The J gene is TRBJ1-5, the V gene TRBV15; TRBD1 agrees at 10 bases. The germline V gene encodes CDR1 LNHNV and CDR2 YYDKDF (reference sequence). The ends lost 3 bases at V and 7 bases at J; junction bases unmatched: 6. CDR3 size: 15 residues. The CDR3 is CATSSDRGPGQPQHF. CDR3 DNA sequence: TGTGCCACCAGCAGTGACAGGGGGCCGGGGCAGCCCCAGCATTTT.

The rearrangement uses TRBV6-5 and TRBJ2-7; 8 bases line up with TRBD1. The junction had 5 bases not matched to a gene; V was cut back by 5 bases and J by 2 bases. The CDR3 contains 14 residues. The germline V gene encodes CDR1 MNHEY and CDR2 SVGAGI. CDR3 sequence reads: CASSTGTGTYEQYF. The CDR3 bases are TGTGCCAGCAGTACCGGGACAGGCACCTACGAGCAGTACTTC.

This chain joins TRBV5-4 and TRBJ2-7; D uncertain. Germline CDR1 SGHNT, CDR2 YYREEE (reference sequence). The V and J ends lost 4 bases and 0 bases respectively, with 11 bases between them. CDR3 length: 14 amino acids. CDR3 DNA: TGTGCCAGCAGCCCAGGCAGCATCTCCTACGAGCAGTACTTC. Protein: CASSPGSISYEQYF.

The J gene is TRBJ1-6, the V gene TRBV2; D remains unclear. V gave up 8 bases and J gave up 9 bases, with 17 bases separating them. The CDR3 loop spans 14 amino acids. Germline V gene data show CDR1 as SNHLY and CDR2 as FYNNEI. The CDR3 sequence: CASQSSPEVSPLHF. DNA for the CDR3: TGTGCCAGCCAGTCCTCCCCCGAGGTTTCACCCCTCCACTTT. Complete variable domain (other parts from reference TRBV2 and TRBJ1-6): EPEVTQTPSHQVTQMGQEVILRCVPISNHLYFYWYRQILGQKVEFLVSFYNNEISEKSEIFDDQFSVERPDGSNFTLKIRSTKLEDSAMYFCASQSSPEVSPLHFGNGTRLTVT.

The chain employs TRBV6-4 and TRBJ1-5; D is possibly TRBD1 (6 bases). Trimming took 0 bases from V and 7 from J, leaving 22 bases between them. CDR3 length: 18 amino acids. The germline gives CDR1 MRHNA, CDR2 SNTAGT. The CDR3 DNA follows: TGTGCCAGCAGTGACTCGCTCTTTACAGGGAAAGGAGGCCAGCCCCAGCATTTT. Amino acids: CASSDSLFTGKGGQPQHF.

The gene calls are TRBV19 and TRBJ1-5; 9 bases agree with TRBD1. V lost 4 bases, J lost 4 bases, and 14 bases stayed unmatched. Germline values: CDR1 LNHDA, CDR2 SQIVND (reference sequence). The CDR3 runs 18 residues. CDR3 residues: CASSTIVQGAMRNQPQHF. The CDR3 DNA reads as TGTGCCAGTAGTACTATTGTACAGGGGGCAATGAGGAATCAGCCCCAGCATTTT.

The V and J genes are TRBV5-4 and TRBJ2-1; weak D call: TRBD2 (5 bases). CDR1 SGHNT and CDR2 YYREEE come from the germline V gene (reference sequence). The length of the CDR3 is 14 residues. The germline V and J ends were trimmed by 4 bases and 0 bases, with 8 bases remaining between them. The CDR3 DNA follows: TGTGCCAGCAGCCCTGGAGGCTCCTACAATGAGCAGTTCTTC. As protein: CASSPGGSYNEQFF.

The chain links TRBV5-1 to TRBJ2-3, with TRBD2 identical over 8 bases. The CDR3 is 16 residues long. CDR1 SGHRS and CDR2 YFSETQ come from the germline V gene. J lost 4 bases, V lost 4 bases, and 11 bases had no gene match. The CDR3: CASSTSSGRRSDTQYF. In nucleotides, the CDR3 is TGCGCCAGCAGCACCTCAAGCGGGAGAAGGTCAGATACGCAGTATTTT.

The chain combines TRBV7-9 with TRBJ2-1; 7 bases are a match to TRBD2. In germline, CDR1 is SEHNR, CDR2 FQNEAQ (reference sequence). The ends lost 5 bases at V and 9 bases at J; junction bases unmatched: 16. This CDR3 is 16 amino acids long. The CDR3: CASSGRAGTPLGEQFF. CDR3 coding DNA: TGTGCCAGCAGCGGGAGAGCGGGGACGCCACTGGGTGAGCAGTTCTTC.

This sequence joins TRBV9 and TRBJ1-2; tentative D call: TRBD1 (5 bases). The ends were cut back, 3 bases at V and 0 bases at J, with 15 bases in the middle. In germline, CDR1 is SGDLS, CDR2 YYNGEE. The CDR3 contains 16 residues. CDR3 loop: CASSAGGLLANYGYTF. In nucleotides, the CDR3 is TGTGCCAGCAGCGCCGGGGGGTTATTAGCTAACTATGGCTACACCTTC.

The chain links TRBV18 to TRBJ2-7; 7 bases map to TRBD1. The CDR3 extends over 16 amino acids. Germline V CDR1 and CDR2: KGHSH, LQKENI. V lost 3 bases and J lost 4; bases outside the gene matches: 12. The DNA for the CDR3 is TGTGCCAGCTCACCGTTCACCTCGGGACAGAATTACGAGCAGTACTTC. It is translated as CASSPFTSGQNYEQYF.

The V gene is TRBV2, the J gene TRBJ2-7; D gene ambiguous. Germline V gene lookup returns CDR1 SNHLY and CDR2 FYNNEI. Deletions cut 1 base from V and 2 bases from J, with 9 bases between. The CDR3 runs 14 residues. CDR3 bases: TGTGCCAGCAGTGAAGGAGCAATACCCTACGAGCAGTACTTC. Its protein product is CASSEGAIPYEQYF. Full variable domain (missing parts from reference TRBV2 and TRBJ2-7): EPEVTQTPSHQVTQMGQEVILRCVPISNHLYFYWYRQILGQKVEFLVSFYNNEISEKSEIFDDQFSVERPDGSNFTLKIRSTKLEDSAMYFCASSEGAIPYEQYFGPGTRLTVT.

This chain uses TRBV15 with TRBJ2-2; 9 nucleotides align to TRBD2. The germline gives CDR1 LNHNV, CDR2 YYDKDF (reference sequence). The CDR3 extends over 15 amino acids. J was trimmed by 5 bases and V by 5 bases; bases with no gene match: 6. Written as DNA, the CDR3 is TGTGCCACCAGCGATAGCGGGGGCGCAACCGGGGAGCTGTTTTTT. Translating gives CATSDSGGATGELFF.

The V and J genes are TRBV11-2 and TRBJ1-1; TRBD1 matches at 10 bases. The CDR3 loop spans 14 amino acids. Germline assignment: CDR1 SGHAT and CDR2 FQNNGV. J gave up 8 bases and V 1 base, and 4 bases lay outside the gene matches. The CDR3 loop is CASSLVGTGVEAFF. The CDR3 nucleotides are TGTGCCAGCAGCTTAGTAGGGACAGGGGTGGAAGCTTTCTTT.

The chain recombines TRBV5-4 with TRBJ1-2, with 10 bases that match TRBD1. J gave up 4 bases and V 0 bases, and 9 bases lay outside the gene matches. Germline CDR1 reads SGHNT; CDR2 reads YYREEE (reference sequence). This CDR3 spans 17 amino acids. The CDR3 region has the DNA TGTGCCAGCAGCTTGGAAATAGGACAGGGGGTTGGCTATGGCTACACCTTC. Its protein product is CASSLEIGQGVGYGYTF.

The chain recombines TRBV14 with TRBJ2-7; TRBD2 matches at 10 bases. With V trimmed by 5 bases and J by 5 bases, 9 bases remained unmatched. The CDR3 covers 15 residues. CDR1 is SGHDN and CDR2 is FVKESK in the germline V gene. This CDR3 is CASSTQGLALNEQYF. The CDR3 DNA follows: TGTGCCAGCAGCACCCAGGGACTAGCGTTAAACGAGCAGTACTTC.

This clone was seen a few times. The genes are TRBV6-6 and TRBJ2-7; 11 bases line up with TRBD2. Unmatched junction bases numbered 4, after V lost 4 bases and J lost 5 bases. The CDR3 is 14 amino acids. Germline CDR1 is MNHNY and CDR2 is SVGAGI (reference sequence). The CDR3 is CASSSLAGDHEQYF. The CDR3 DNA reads TGTGCCAGCAGTTCACTAGCGGGAGACCACGAGCAGTACTTC.